This T cell receptor beta chain was sequenced during a study of beta chain features in type 1 diabetes. The study reverse transcribed the entire isolated RNA, so it sequenced expressed TCRB transcripts. Sequencing was performed with immunoSEQ multiplex PCR; in TCRdb, only in-frame clones are kept and a portion is missing. The sample yields around 56,000 clones, approximately 52% seen once. Germline V CDR1 and CDR2: MNHEY, SVGAGI. The length of the CDR3 is 14 residues. V dropped 7 bases and J dropped 3 bases, with 16 bases sitting between them. This clone was seen more than once but under ten times. What it binds is unknown. Isolation of CD4+ naive, central memory, regulatory and stem cell-like memory cells was achieved by sorting via CD45RO/CCR7/CD25/CD127/CD95/CD27. Overall study results and limits: Patients with Type 1 diabetes showed moderately but significantly shorter TCRB CDR3s in all four CD4+ subsets.

Specimen: Tregs from blood. The V call is TRBV6-5, the J call TRBJ2-7; TRBD2 is a possible D gene (6 bases). The source is a middle-aged woman with type 1 diabetes. CDR3: CASTAGRDVYEQYF. The CDR3 bases are TGTGCCAGCACCGCGGGACGGGACGTCTACGAGCAGTACTTC.